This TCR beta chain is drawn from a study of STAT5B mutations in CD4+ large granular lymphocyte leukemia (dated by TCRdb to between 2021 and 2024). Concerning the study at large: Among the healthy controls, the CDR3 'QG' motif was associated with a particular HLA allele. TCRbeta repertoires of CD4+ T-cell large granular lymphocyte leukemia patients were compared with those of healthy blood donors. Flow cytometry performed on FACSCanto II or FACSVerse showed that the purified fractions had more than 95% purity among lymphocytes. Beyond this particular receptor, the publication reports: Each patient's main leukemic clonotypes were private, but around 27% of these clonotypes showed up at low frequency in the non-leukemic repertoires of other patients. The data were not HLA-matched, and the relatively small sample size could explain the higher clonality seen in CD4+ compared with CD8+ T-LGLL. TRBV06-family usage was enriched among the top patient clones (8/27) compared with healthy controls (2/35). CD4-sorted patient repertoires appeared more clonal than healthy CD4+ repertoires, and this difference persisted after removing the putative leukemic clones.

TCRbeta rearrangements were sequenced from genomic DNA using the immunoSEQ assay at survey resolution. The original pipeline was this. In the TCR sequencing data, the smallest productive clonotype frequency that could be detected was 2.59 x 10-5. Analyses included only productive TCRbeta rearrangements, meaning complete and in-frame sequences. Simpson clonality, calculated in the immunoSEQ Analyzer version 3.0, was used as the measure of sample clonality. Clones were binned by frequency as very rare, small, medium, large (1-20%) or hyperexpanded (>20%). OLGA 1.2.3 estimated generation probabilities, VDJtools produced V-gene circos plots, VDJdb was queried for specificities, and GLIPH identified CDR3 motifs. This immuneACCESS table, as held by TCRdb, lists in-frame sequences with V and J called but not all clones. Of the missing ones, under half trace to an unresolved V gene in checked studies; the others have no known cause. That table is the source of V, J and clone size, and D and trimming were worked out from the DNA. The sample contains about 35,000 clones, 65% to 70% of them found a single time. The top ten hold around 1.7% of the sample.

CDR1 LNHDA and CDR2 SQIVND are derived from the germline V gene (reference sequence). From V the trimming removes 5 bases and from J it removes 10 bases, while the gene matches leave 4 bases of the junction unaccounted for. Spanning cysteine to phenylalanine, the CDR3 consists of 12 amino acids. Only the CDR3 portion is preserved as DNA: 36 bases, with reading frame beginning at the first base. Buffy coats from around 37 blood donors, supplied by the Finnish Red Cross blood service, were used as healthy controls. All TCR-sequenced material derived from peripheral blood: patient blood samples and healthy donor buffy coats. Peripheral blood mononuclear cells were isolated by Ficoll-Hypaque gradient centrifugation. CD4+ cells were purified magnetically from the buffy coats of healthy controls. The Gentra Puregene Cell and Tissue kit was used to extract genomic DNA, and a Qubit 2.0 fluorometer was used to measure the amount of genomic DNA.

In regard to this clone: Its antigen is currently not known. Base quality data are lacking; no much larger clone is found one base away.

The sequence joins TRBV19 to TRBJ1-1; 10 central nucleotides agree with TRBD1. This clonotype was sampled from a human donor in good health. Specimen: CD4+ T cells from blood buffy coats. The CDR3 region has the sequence CASSPRTGGAFF. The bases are TGTGCCAGTAGTCCACGGACAGGGGGAGCTTTCTTT.